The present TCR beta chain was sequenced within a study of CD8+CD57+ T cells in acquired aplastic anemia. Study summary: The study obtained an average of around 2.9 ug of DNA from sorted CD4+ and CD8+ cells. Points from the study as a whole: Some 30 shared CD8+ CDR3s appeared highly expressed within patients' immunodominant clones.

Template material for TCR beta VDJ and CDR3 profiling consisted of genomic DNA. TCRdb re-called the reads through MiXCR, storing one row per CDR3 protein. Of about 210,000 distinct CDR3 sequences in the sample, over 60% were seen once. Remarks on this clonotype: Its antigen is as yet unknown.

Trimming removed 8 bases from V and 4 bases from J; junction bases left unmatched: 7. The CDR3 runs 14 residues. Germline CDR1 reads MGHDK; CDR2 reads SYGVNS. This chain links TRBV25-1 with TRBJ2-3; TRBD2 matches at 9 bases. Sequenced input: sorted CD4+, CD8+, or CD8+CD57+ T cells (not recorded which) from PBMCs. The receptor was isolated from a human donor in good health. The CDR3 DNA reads TGTGCCAGCCGCGCCGGGACTAGCCCAGATACGCAGTATTTT. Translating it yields CASRAGTSPDTQYF.